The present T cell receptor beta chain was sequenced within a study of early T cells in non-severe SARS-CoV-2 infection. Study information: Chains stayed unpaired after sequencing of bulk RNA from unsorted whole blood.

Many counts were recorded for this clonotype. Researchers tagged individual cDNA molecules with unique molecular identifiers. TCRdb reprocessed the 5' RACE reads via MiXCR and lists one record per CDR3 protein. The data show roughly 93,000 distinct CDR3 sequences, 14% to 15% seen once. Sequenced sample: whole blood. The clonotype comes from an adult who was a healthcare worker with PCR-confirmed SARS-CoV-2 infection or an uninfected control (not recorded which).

CDR3 amino acids: CASSDSSNTDTQYF. The CDR3 nucleotides are TGTGCCAGCAGTGATTCATCAAACACAGATACGCAGTATTTT. The V gene is TRBV2, the J gene TRBJ2-3; D gene ambiguous. Germline lookup yields CDR1 SNHLY and CDR2 FYNNEI. This CDR3 has 14 amino acids. Trimming took 3 bases from V and 2 from J, leaving 9 bases between them.